Listed below are T cell receptor beta chains from one sample, sequenced in a study of T cells in Graves' hyperthyroidism and ophthalmopathy. Each CDR3 protein gets one entry after TCRdb re-called the multiplex PCR reads with MiXCR. The sample includes about 680,000 distinct CDR3 sequences, roughly 32% of them seen just once. The specimen sequenced was blood. These receptors all stem from a woman aged 40 to 49 with Graves' hyperthyroidism. Both conserved end residues are part of each CDR3. Each record gives: D gene, V gene, J gene, clone size, CDR3 protein, CDR3 DNA. The D gene is left open where the match is weak. Not every row has a clone size; where given, it reads once, few, many or a size class.

>.|TRBV5-4|TRBJ2-7|few
CASGMADYEQYF
TGTGCCAGCGGTATGGCAGATTACGAGCAGTACTTC
>TRBD1|TRBV11-2|TRBJ2-7|many
CASSLSGTGNEQYF
TGTGCCAGCAGCTTATCCGGGACAGGGAACGAGCAGTACTTC
>.|TRBV6-5|TRBJ1-2|many
CASSQVGGSAGYTF
TGTGCCAGCAGTCAAGTGGGGGGCTCCGCTGGCTACACCTTC
>.|TRBV19|TRBJ2-7|few
CASSMGHNYEQYF
TGTGCCAGTAGTATGGGGCACAACTACGAGCAGTACTTC
>TRBD1|TRBV6-2/TRBV6-3|TRBJ1-3|.
CASSLQDGTGGNTIYF
TGTGCCAGCAGTCTACAGGACGGGACAGGGGGAAACACCATATATTTT
>.|TRBV20-1|TRBJ1-2|many
CSARNRVAGADYGYTF
TGCAGTGCCCGAAACCGGGTGGCAGGGGCGGACTATGGCTACACCTTC
>.|TRBV29-1|TRBJ1-2|.
CSARASDGHTF
TGCAGCGCTAGGGCCAGCGATGGCCACACCTTC
>TRBD1|TRBV12-3/TRBV12-4|TRBJ1-5|few
CASRQGVSNQPQHF
TGTGCCAGCAGACAGGGGGTAAGCAATCAGCCCCAGCATTTT
>.|TRBV7-9|TRBJ2-5|.
CASSLVAGQEIQYF
TGTGCCAGCAGCTTAGTGGCAGGACAAGAGATCCAGTACTTC
>.|TRBV7-2|TRBJ1-1|many
CASSFGLTEAFF
TGTGCCAGCAGCTTCGGCCTCACTGAAGCTTTCTTT
>.|TRBV10-3|TRBJ2-5|few
CAIGHVQETQYF
TGTGCCATCGGACACGTGCAAGAGACCCAGTACTTC
>.|TRBV6-1|TRBJ2-3|.
CASSPGAGRTDTQYF
TGTGCCAGCAGCCCAGGGGCGGGGAGGACAGATACGCAGTATTTT
>TRBD2|TRBV19|TRBJ2-1|.
CASSIVAGGLDEQFF
TGTGCCAGTAGTATTGTAGCGGGGGGATTGGATGAGCAGTTCTTC
>TRBD2|TRBV4-2|TRBJ2-2|.
CASSQEERGANTGELFF
TGTGCCAGCAGCCAAGAAGAACGGGGGGCGAACACCGGGGAGCTGTTTTTT
>.|TRBV20-1|TRBJ1-2|many
CSASFSFSYGYTF
TGCAGTGCTAGCTTTAGTTTTAGCTATGGCTACACCTTC
>.|TRBV6-5|TRBJ2-7|once
CASSYQSEISYEQYF
TGTGCCAGCAGTTATCAGAGCGAGATTTCCTACGAGCAGTACTTC
>TRBD1|TRBV15|TRBJ1-2|many
CATSRDKTGDYGYTF
TGTGCCACCAGCAGAGATAAGACAGGGGACTATGGCTACACCTTC
>TRBD1|TRBV19|TRBJ1-5|few
CASTNKIGQGRQPQHF
TGTGCCAGTACTAATAAGATAGGACAGGGAAGACAGCCCCAGCATTTT
>TRBD1|TRBV19|TRBJ2-7|.
CASSPGQGYQQYF
TGTGCCAGCTCACCCGGACAGGGGTACCAGCAGTACTTC
>.|TRBV12-3/TRBV12-4|TRBJ1-3|.
CATSKNGGNTIYF
TGTGCCACCTCGAAGAATGGAGGAAACACCATATATTTT
>TRBD1|TRBV10-3|TRBJ1-2|many
CAINADRGQLYGYTF
TGTGCCATCAATGCGGACAGGGGGCAGTTATATGGCTACACCTTC
>.|TRBV6-5|TRBJ2-7|.
CASRGGTSPHEQYF
TGTGCCAGCAGGGGGGGCACCTCACCCCACGAGCAGTACTTC
>.|TRBV12-5|TRBJ1-1|many
CASGLDLNTEAFF
TGTGCTAGTGGTTTAGACTTGAACACTGAAGCTTTCTTT
>.|TRBV19|TRBJ1-6|.
CASSRSGRGPPLHF
TGTGCCAGTAGTCGAAGCGGGAGAGGACCACCCCTCCACTTT
>TRBD1|TRBV12-3/TRBV12-4|TRBJ2-7|.
CASSRTGGWDEQYF
TGTGCCAGCAGCCGTACAGGGGGCTGGGACGAGCAGTACTTC
>.|TRBV9|TRBJ1-1|.
CASSSGQQEAFF
TGTGCCAGCAGCTCCGGACAGCAAGAAGCTTTCTTT
>TRBD1|TRBV7-6|TRBJ2-7|many
CASSQGVAPSEQYF
TGTGCCAGCAGCCAGGGGGTGGCGCCCAGCGAGCAGTACTTC
>.|TRBV6-2/TRBV6-3|TRBJ1-1|.
CASSYSGGYGEAFF
TGTGCCAGCAGTTACTCGGGGGGGTATGGTGAAGCTTTCTTT
>.|TRBV10-2|TRBJ1-6|.
CASSEGEYSPLHF
TGCGCCAGCAGTGAGGGGGAGTATTCACCCCTCCACTTT
>.|TRBV10-3|TRBJ1-4|many
CAIREEDSGGVKLFF
TGTGCCATCAGGGAGGAGGACAGCGGGGGCGTCAAACTGTTTTTT
>TRBD2|TRBV4-2|TRBJ2-5|few
CASSSGAGETQYF
TGTGCCAGCAGTAGCGGGGCGGGAGAGACCCAGTACTTC
>.|TRBV5-5|TRBJ2-7|many
CASSLNNVGDYEQYF
TGTGCCAGCAGCTTGAATAATGTCGGGGACTACGAGCAGTACTTC
>.|TRBV9|TRBJ2-2|.
CASSGAASTGELFF
TGTGCCAGCAGCGGGGCCGCGAGCACCGGGGAGCTGTTTTTT
>TRBD1|TRBV10-2|TRBJ1-4|many
CASSEGSGTGKEKLFF
TGCGCCAGCAGTGAGGGTTCTGGGACAGGGAAGGAAAAACTGTTTTTT
>.|TRBV13|TRBJ1-2|.
CASRGAGFGYGYTF
TGTGCCAGTAGGGGAGCGGGCTTCGGCTATGGCTACACCTTC
>TRBD1|TRBV9|TRBJ2-7|few
CASSGTGPSYEQYF
TGTGCCAGCAGCGGGACAGGGCCCTCCTACGAGCAGTACTTC